The T cell receptor (beta chain) under discussion was sequenced for a study of technical replicates of blood from a few donors. Sequencing used immunoSEQ multiplex PCR; TCRdb keeps in-frame clones, though not all of them. The repertoire holds 75,000 to 95,000 clones, with around 94% as singletons. V was clipped by 2 bases and J by 3 bases; unmatched bases: 2. This CDR3 is built from 14 residues. Germline values: CDR1 MRHNA, CDR2 SNTAGT. The chain links TRBV6-4 to TRBJ2-3; 7 bases align to TRBD2. The clonotype originates from a human donor in good health. The sample comprised T cells isolated from PBMCs. The CDR3 reads CASSDRGETDTQYF. CDR3 bases: TGTGCCAGCAGTGACCGGGGGGAAACAGATACGCAGTATTTT.